A selection of T cell receptor beta chains follows, all from one sample in a study of blood T cell repertoires in COVID-19. Produced via immunoSEQ multiplex PCR; TCRdb's table is partial and in-frame only. The table shows 130,000 to 150,000 clones, with about 86% occurring only once. The sequenced sample consisted of peripheral blood. All receptors derive from a woman older than 75 with acute or convalescent COVID-19. Both conserved end residues are part of each CDR3. A D gene is named only where the DNA matches it firmly.

CASSIPRGGNYGYTF	TGTGCCAGTAGTATTCCGAGGGGGGGCAACTATGGCTACACCTTC	TRBV19	TRBJ1-2	NA
CASSPAGQANQPQHF	TGTGCCAGCTCACCGGCAGGGCAGGCGAATCAGCCCCAGCATTTT	TRBV18	TRBJ1-5	NA
CASSLQRGSSYNEQFF	TGTGCCAGCAGCCTGCAGCGGGGTAGCTCCTACAATGAGCAGTTCTTC	TRBV5-6	TRBJ2-1	TRBD2
CASSPPTGAFEAFF	TGTGCCAGCAGTCCTCCGACAGGGGCTTTTGAAGCTTTCTTT	TRBV3-1/TRBV3-2	TRBJ1-1	TRBD1
CATSRDSIQGREGETQYF	TGTGCCACCAGCAGAGACTCAATCCAGGGCAGGGAGGGAGAGACCCAGTACTTC	TRBV15	TRBJ2-5	TRBD2
CASSYDRGDYGYTF	TGTGCCAGCAGTTACGACAGGGGCGACTATGGCTACACCTTC	TRBV6-2/TRBV6-3	TRBJ1-2	TRBD1
CASSPHGQGGFNTEAFF	TGTGCCAGTAGTCCTCATGGACAGGGGGGTTTTAACACTGAAGCTTTCTTT	TRBV19	TRBJ1-1	TRBD1
CATSRDEGGTVRAALHF	TGTGCCACCAGCAGAGATGAGGGTGGGACAGTGCGAGCGGCCCTCCACTTT	TRBV15	TRBJ1-6	TRBD1
CASSWRQDYGYTF	TGTGCCAGCAGCTGGCGACAGGACTATGGCTACACCTTC	TRBV7-9	TRBJ1-2	NA
CSVSRQHTEAFF	TGCAGCGTTTCGCGCCAACACACTGAAGCTTTCTTT	TRBV29-1	TRBJ1-1	NA
CASSEARRGESSYNEQFF	TGTGCCAGCAGTGAAGCCCGCAGGGGGGAGAGCTCCTACAATGAGCAGTTCTTC	TRBV6-1	TRBJ2-1	NA
CASSQGTGGSTEAFF	TGTGCCAGCAGCCAAGGCACAGGGGGGTCCACTGAAGCTTTCTTT	TRBV3-1/TRBV3-2	TRBJ1-1	TRBD1
CASSLRVGAEQETQYF	TGTGCCAGCAGCTTGAGAGTTGGGGCGGAACAAGAGACCCAGTACTTC	TRBV5-4	TRBJ2-5	NA
CASSLDRGPGYGYTF	TGTGCCAGCAGCTTGGACAGGGGGCCAGGCTATGGCTACACCTTC	TRBV11-1	TRBJ1-2	TRBD1